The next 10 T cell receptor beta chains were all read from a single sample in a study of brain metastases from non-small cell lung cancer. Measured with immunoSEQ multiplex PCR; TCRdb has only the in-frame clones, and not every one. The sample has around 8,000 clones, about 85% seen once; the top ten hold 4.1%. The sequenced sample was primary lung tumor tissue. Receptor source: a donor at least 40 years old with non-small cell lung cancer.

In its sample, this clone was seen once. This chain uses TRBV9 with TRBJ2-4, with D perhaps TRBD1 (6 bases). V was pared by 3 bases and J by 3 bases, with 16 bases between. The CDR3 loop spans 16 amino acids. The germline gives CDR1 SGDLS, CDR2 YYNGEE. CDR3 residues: CASSASGAWGKNIQYF. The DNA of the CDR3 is TGTGCCAGCAGCGCATCAGGGGCCTGGGGCAAAAACATTCAGTACTTC.

The DNA for the CDR3 is TGTGCCAGCAGCCAATCGGGGACAGGCTATAATTCACCCCTCCACTTT. Translated, it gives CASSQSGTGYNSPLHF. The chain links TRBV16 to TRBJ1-6, with TRBD1 identical over 8 bases. Trimming took 0 bases from V and 3 from J; bases not matched to a gene: 1. CDR3 length equals 16 residues. CDR1 and CDR2 from the germline V gene are KGHSY and FQNENV.

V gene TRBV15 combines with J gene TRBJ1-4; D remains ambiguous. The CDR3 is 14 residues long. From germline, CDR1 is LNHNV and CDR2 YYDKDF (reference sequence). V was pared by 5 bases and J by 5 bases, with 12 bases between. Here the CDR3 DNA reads TGTGCCACCAGCGTACACAAAATCAATGAAAAACTGTTTTTT. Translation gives CATSVHKINEKLFF. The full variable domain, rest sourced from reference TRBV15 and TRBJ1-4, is DAMVIQNPRYQVTQFGKPVTLSCSQTLNHNVMYWYQQKSSQAPKLLFHYYDKDFNNEADTPDNFQSRRPNTSFCFLDIRSPGLGDTAMYLCATSVHKINEKLFFGSGTQLSVL.

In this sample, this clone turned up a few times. CDR3 region: CASSLQAGTVAYGYTF. CDR3 nucleotides: TGTGCCAGCAGCTTACAAGCCGGGACAGTGGCCTATGGCTACACCTTC. The chain combines TRBV7-6 with TRBJ1-2; 7 nucleotides match TRBD1. Germline-derived CDR1 and CDR2 are SGHVS and FNYEAQ. The ends lost 2 bases at V and 4 bases at J; junction bases unmatched: 10. This CDR3 region has 16 residues.

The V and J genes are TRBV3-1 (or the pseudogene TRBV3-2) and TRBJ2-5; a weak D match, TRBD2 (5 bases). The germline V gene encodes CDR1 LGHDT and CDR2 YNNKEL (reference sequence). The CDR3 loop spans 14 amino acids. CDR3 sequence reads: CVSSQPDFGETQYF. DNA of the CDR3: TGTGTTAGCAGCCAGCCGGACTTCGGGGAGACCCAGTACTTC.

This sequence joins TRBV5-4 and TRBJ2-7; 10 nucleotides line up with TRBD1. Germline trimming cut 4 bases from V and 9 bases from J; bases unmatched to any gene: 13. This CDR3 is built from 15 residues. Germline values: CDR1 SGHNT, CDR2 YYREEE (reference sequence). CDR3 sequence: CASSPRDRGISVQYF. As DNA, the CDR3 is TGTGCCAGCAGCCCCCGGGACAGGGGTATCTCGGTGCAGTACTTC. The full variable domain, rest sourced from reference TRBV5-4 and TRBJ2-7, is ETGVTQSPTHLIKTRGQQVTLRCSSQSGHNTVSWYQQALGQGPQFIFQYYREEENGRGNFPPRFSGLQFPNYSSELNVNALELDDSALYLCASSPRDRGISVQYFGPGTRLTVT.

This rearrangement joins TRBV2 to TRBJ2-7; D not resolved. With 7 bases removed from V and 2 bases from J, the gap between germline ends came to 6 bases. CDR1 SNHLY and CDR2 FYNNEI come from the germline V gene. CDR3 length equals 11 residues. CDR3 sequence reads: CASTQPYEQYF. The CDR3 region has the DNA TGTGCCAGCACGCAACCCTACGAGCAGTACTTC.

The CDR3 protein is CASSPERGRSYEQYF. The DNA for the CDR3 is TGTGCCAGCAGCCCCGAGCGGGGGCGCTCCTACGAGCAGTACTTC. The chain couples TRBV7-2 to TRBJ2-7; 8 bases are shared with TRBD2. CDR1 is SGHTA and CDR2 is FQGNSA in the germline V gene. After removal of 5 bases from V and 0 bases from J, the junction contained 6 bases not matched to a gene. The CDR3 spans 15 residues.

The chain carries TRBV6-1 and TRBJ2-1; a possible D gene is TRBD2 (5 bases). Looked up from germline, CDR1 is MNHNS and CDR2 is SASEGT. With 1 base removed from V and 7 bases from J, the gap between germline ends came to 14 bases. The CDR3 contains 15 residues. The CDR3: CASSEGGPPRNEQFF. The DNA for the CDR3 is TGTGCCAGCAGTGAAGGAGGGCCCCCAAGGAATGAGCAGTTCTTC.

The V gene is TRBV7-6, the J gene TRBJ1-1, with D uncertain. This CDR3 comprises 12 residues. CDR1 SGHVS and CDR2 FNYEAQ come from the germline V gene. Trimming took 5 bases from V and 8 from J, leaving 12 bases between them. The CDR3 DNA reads TGTGCCAGCAGCAACTCATGGACCGAAGCTTTCTTT. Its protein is CASSNSWTEAFF.